The 21 T cell receptor beta chains below come from one sample, sequenced in a study of CD8+CD57+ T cells in acquired aplastic anemia. TCR beta VDJ and CDR3 profiling used genomic DNA as template. TCRdb analysed the reads with MiXCR anew, one entry per CDR3 protein. The sample has under 150,000 distinct CDR3 sequences, around two fifths seen once. Sequencing was done on a sample of sorted CD4+, CD8+, or CD8+CD57+ T cells (not recorded which) from PBMCs. The receptors stem from a human donor in good health, serving as a control.

The genes are TRBV10-3 and TRBJ2-7; 8 bases are a match to TRBD1. The CDR3 is 13 residues long. V lost 6 bases, J lost 4 bases, and 5 bases stayed unmatched. Germline V lookup: CDR1 ENHRY, CDR2 SYGVKD. This CDR3 is CAIRGTGPYEQYF. The CDR3 DNA sequence: TGTGCCATCAGGGGGACAGGCCCTTACGAGCAGTACTTC.

This chain connects TRBV24-1 to TRBJ2-1; D may be TRBD1 or TRBD2 (5 bases each). Trimming removed 0 bases at V and 5 bases at J, with 10 bases between. The CDR3 is 15 residues long. Germline CDR1 is KGHDR and CDR2 is SFDVKD. CDR3 protein: CATSDLGLGDNEQFF. CDR3 nucleotides: TGTGCCACCAGTGATTTGGGTTTGGGGGACAATGAGCAGTTCTTC.

The V gene is TRBV7-9, the J gene TRBJ2-7, with 7 bases matching TRBD1. CDR3 length equals 14 residues. Germline CDR1 is SEHNR and CDR2 is FQNEAQ (reference sequence). V trimming: 1 base; J trimming: 3 bases; junction bases outside the gene matches: 3. The CDR3 nucleotides are TGTGCCAGCAGCTTAGGGCAGGGGGACTACGAGCAGTACTTC. It is translated as CASSLGQGDYEQYF. The full variable domain, in which reference TRBV7-9 and TRBJ2-7 provide the parts outside the CDR3, is DTGVSQNPRHKITKRGQNVTFRCDPISEHNRLYWYRQTLGQGPEFLTYFQNEAQLEKSRLLSDRFSAERPKGSFSTLEIQRTEQGDSAMYLCASSLGQGDYEQYFGPGTRLTVT.

This clonotype appeared a few times. V usage is TRBV3-1 and J usage is TRBJ1-3; D is undetermined. The V end was cut by 0 bases, the J end by 4 bases, with 13 bases between. The germline V gene has CDR1 LGHDT and CDR2 YNNKEL (reference sequence). The CDR3 has 16 residues. Written as DNA, the CDR3 is TGTGCCAGCAGCCAAGACCTCCTTAGGTCCGGAAACACCATATATTTT. This sequence encodes CASSQDLLRSGNTIYF.

J is TRBJ2-6 and V is TRBV20-1; D is unresolved. Trimming cost V 1 base and J 0 bases, with 10 bases left between them. Germline V gene lookup returns CDR1 DFQATT and CDR2 SNEGSKA (reference sequence). This CDR3 contains 16 residues. CDR3 bases: TGCAGTGCTAGAGCCCAACTGTCCTCTGGGGCCAACGTCCTGACTTTC. Its translation is CSARAQLSSGANVLTF.

This clonotype was counted between two and nine times. The chain has TRBV15 and TRBJ1-6; D gene uncertain. V was cut by 1 base and J by 9 bases, with 13 bases left in between. The germline CDR1 and CDR2 sequences are LNHNV and YYDKDF (reference sequence). This CDR3 has 15 residues. The CDR3 DNA reads TGTGCCACCAGCAGAGCAGCCAGAGGAGGTTCACCCCTCCACTTT. Its translation is CATSRAARGGSPLHF.

There are many counts of this clonotype. The chain recombines TRBV20-1 with TRBJ1-5, with unresolved D. CDR3 size: 18 residues. V lost 3 bases, J lost 1 base, and 22 bases lay in between. CDR1 is DFQATT and CDR2 is SNEGSKA in the germline V gene (reference sequence). The CDR3 nucleotides are TGCAGTGCTAGGAACCAGGAAGGACGGACGAGAAGCAATCAGCCCCAGCATTTT. This sequence encodes CSARNQEGRTRSNQPQHF.

This clonotype was seen repeatedly, ten times or more. The chain has TRBV2 and TRBJ2-3; D possibly corresponds to TRBD1 (6 bases). Germline V CDR1 and CDR2: SNHLY, FYNNEI. V was shortened by 1 base and J by 3 bases, with 11 bases between the two germline ends. The CDR3 runs 15 residues. The CDR3 sequence is CASSEEGVGTDTQYF. CDR3 nucleotide sequence: TGTGCCAGCAGTGAAGAGGGGGTGGGGACAGATACGCAGTATTTT.

To note about this clonotype: A much larger clone lies a single base off, so this may be a read error. CDR3 sequence: CASSLNSGLKTIEQYF. CDR3 nucleotide sequence: TGTGCCAGCAGCTTAAATTCAGGTCTCAAAACCATCGAGCAGTACTTC. The chain links TRBV11-2 to TRBJ2-7; D unresolved. The CDR3 has 16 amino acids. Per the germline V gene, CDR1 is SGHAT and CDR2 is FQNNGV. V was shortened by 2 bases and J by 6 bases, with 20 bases between the two germline ends.

This clonotype came up many times. The chain employs TRBV20-1 and TRBJ2-1; 10 bases are a match to TRBD2. The junction had 14 bases not matched to a gene; V was cut back by 0 bases and J by 9 bases. The CDR3 extends over 17 amino acids. CDR1 is DFQATT and CDR2 is SNEGSKA in the germline V gene (reference sequence). CDR3 nucleotide sequence: TGCAGTGCTAGAGACTCTGGGAAGCGGGGGGGTGAGGGTGAGCAGTTCTTC. Protein sequence: CSARDSGKRGGEGEQFF.

This clonotype showed up just a few times. The chain has TRBV2 and TRBJ1-4, with a possible D match to TRBD1 (6 bases). The CDR3 sequence is 16 residues long. Trimming shortened V by 8 bases and J by 8 bases, and 24 bases separated the two germline ends. CDR1 is SNHLY, CDR2 FYNNEI, per germline. The CDR3 region has the DNA TGTGCCAGCCCAGTTCCGAGCGACAGGCTGCTCGAAAAACTGTTTTTT. This codes for CASPVPSDRLLEKLFF.

Judged by abundance, this clonotype is medium-sized. This rearrangement joins TRBV7-2 to TRBJ2-5; D remains unclear. The CDR3 is made up of 12 amino acids. V was pared by 1 base and J by 4 bases, with 4 bases between. Germline V lookup: CDR1 SGHTA, CDR2 FQGNSA. The chain's CDR3 is CASSLGLETQYF. The CDR3 DNA sequence: TGTGCCAGCAGCTTAGGGTTAGAGACCCAGTACTTC.

This clonotype was picked up many times. This sequence joins TRBV19 and TRBJ2-7; D possibly uses TRBD1 or TRBD2 (5 bases each). Germline lookup yields CDR1 LNHDA and CDR2 SQIVND (reference sequence). The CDR3 spans 14 residues. V lost 6 bases and J lost 2, with 14 bases in between. This chain's CDR3 is CASSLRDGAYEQYF. Here the CDR3 DNA reads TGTGCCAGTAGCCTGAGGGACGGCGCCTACGAGCAGTACTTC.

This clonotype was seen ten or more times. This sequence joins TRBV5-1 and TRBJ1-2, with TRBD1 matching 7 bases. After removal of 1 base from V and 8 bases from J, the junction contained 5 bases not matched to a gene. Per the germline V gene, CDR1 is SGHRS and CDR2 is YFSETQ. CDR3 length: 13 amino acids. The DNA of the CDR3 is TGCGCCAGCAGCTTGCAGGGGGTGGGCGGCTACACCTTC. Encoded protein: CASSLQGVGGYTF.

This clonotype was picked up many times. This chain joins TRBV3-1 and TRBJ1-6, with TRBD1 matching 8 bases. Germline lookup yields CDR1 LGHDT and CDR2 YNNKEL (reference sequence). Trimming cost V 2 bases and J 4 bases; bases outside gene matches: 4. The CDR3 runs to 16 residues. CDR3 in amino acids: CASSQSGQAYNSPLHF. The CDR3 region has the DNA TGTGCCAGCAGCCAATCGGGACAGGCTTATAATTCACCCCTCCACTTT. The full variable domain, rest sourced from reference TRBV3-1 and TRBJ1-6, is DTAVSQTPKYLVTQMGNDKSIKCEQNLGHDTMYWYKQDSKKFLKIMFSYNNKELIINETVPNRFSPKSPDKAHLNLHINSLELGDSAVYFCASSQSGQAYNSPLHFGNGTRLTVT.

This clonotype was observed at least ten times. The genes are TRBV20-1 and TRBJ2-1; no clear D. Germline assignment: CDR1 DFQATT and CDR2 SNEGSKA (reference sequence). This CDR3 is 14 amino acids long. The V end lost 1 base, the J end lost 5 bases, and 12 bases lay between the germline ends. The CDR3 protein is CSARVPGSNNEQFF. The CDR3 region has the DNA TGCAGTGCTAGAGTCCCTGGGTCTAACAATGAGCAGTTCTTC.

Points on this clonotype: An end of the junction does not agree with germline; a read error may underlie this. The rearrangement links TRBV24-1 to TRBJ2-3; no firm D call. The CDR3 consists of 13 residues. Germline CDR1 reads KGHDR; CDR2 reads SFDVKD. The CDR3 here is CATSALGFDTRYF. The CDR3 DNA follows: TGTGCCACCAGTGCCTTGGGGTTTGATACGCGGTACTTT.

The chain combines TRBV2 with TRBJ2-7; D ambiguous. The CDR3 is made up of 15 amino acids. The V gene's germline CDR1 is SNHLY and CDR2 FYNNEI. With 8 bases removed from V and 2 bases from J, the gap between germline ends came to 19 bases. CDR3 region: CASCHVARPTYEQYF. In DNA, the CDR3 is TGTGCCAGCTGCCATGTAGCAAGGCCAACCTACGAGCAGTACTTC.

The chain joins TRBV24-1 to TRBJ1-2; the D is unclear. V lost 3 bases and J lost 5, with 3 bases in between. This CDR3 comprises 11 residues. CDR1 and CDR2 (germline): KGHDR, SFDVKD. The CDR3 spells CATSDIYGYTF. CDR3 nucleotides: TGTGCCACCAGTGATATATATGGCTACACCTTC.

In its sample, this clonotype was seen many times. This chain uses TRBV6-5 with TRBJ1-1; no clear D. CDR1 and CDR2 (germline): MNHEY, SVGAGI. The CDR3 is made up of 13 amino acids. V was cut by 5 bases and J by 4 bases, with 11 bases left in between. The CDR3 sequence is CASSNRKATEAFF. The CDR3 DNA reads as TGTGCCAGCAGTAACCGCAAAGCCACTGAAGCTTTCTTT.

The rearrangement uses TRBV18 and TRBJ2-1; tentatively, D is TRBD1 (6 bases). CDR1 and CDR2 (germline): KGHSH, LQKENI. The V end lost 2 bases, the J end lost 8 bases, and 13 bases lay between the germline ends. This CDR3 has 14 residues. Here the CDR3 reads CASSPGTSSHEQFF. The DNA for the CDR3 is TGTGCCAGCTCACCAGGGACATCCAGCCATGAGCAGTTCTTC.